A selection of T cell receptor beta chains follows, all from one sample in a study of shared clonotypes between healthy human individuals. Repertoires were generated with immunoSEQ multiplex PCR, while TCRdb's copy carries only in-frame clones and drops some. The sample has some 2,400,000 clones, 90% to 96% seen once. The sample consisted of naive CD4+ T cells sorted from blood. The origin of the receptors is a man in his late teens or twenties in good health. Both conserved end residues are part of each CDR3. D genes are given only for firm matches. Clone size is stated in some rows and not others, as once, few, many or a class when expanded.

. | TRBJ1-2 | TRBV6-5 | . | CASSYSTRRGEDGYTF | TGTGCCAGCAGTTACTCGACAAGGAGGGGGGAGGATGGCTACACCTTC
. | TRBJ2-7 | TRBV21-1 | . | CASSSHISGLEGYEQYF | TGTGCCAGCAGCTCCCACATCTCGGGACTAGAAGGCTACGAGCAGTACTTC
. | TRBJ2-3 | TRBV18 | TRBD1 | CASSPIRDRETDTQYF | TGTGCCAGCTCACCTATAAGGGACAGGGAAACAGATACGCAGTATTTT
few | TRBJ1-1 | TRBV6-1 | . | CASSPRGNTEAFF | TGTGCCAGCAGTCCCAGGGGGAACACTGAAGCTTTCTTT
. | TRBJ2-7 | TRBV7-2 | TRBD2 | CASSLRLASDEQYF | TGTGCCAGCAGCCTCCGACTAGCTTCCGACGAGCAGTACTTC
. | TRBJ1-4 | TRBV2 | TRBD1 | CASGGTGKEKLFF | TGTGCCAGCGGGGGGACAGGAAAGGAAAAACTGTTTTTT
once | TRBJ2-2 | TRBV5-1 | TRBD1 | CASSSTGLTGELFF | TGCGCCAGCAGCTCGACAGGGCTCACCGGGGAGCTGTTTTTT
. | TRBJ2-3 | TRBV11-2 | TRBD1 | CASSFTGTGSDTQYF | TGTGCCAGCAGCTTTACCGGGACAGGGTCAGATACGCAGTATTTT
. | TRBJ2-3 | TRBV6-5 | . | CASRSSSVGTQYF | TGTGCCAGCCGATCGTCTAGCGTTGGGACGCAGTATTTT
. | TRBJ2-7 | TRBV5-1 | TRBD2 | CASTLGTSGSQQYF | TGCGCCAGCACCCTGGGGACTAGCGGGAGTCAGCAGTACTTC
once | TRBJ1-2 | TRBV5-6 | . | CASSLKNQAYGYTF | TGTGCCAGCAGCTTGAAGAATCAGGCCTATGGCTACACCTTC
. | TRBJ1-6 | TRBV5-4 | . | CASSLDGRLPEGSYNSPLHF | TGTGCCAGCAGCTTGGACGGGAGACTCCCCGAGGGCTCCTATAATTCACCCCTCCACTTT
. | TRBJ1-4 | TRBV10-2 | . | CASRGWEGGDKNEKLFF | TGCGCCAGCAGGGGGTGGGAAGGAGGGGACAAAAATGAAAAACTGTTTTTT
. | TRBJ2-5 | TRBV28 | . | CASPPPGQAQETQYF | TGTGCCAGCCCACCCCCGGGACAAGCGCAAGAGACCCAGTACTTC
. | TRBJ2-7 | TRBV7-2 | . | CASSRAARNSYEQYF | TGTGCCAGCAGCCGAGCAGCGAGGAACTCCTACGAGCAGTACTTC
. | TRBJ2-7 | TRBV5-4 | . | CASSLVGAGSYEQYF | TGTGCCAGCAGCTTAGTGGGGGCCGGCTCCTACGAGCAGTACTTC
. | TRBJ2-1 | TRBV9 | TRBD2 | CASSVSGGVYNEQFF | TGTGCCAGCAGCGTATCGGGGGGAGTGTACAATGAGCAGTTCTTC
. | TRBJ2-7 | TRBV19 | TRBD1 | CASKKDRGQYEQYF | TGTGCCAGTAAGAAGGACAGGGGGCAGTACGAGCAGTACTTC
. | TRBJ1-2 | TRBV13 | . | CASSLVATSYGYTF | TGTGCCAGCAGCTTAGTTGCAACTTCCTATGGCTACACCTTC
. | TRBJ2-3 | TRBV5-1 | . | CTTRTSAPSTDTQYF | TGCACCACTAGGACCTCAGCGCCTAGCACAGATACGCAGTATTTT
. | TRBJ2-7 | TRBV2 | . | CASGVGIEQYF | TGTGCCTCGGGGGTCGGTATAGAGCAGTACTTC
. | TRBJ2-6 | TRBV29-1 | TRBD1 | CSVGQGAGGANVLTF | TGCAGCGTAGGACAGGGGGCAGGTGGGGCCAACGTCCTGACTTTC
. | TRBJ2-7 | TRBV5-1 | . | CASSSGDAGVWEQYF | TGCGCCAGCAGCTCCGGGGACGCTGGGGTATGGGAGCAGTACTTC
. | TRBJ1-1 | TRBV30 | . | CAWSPEPSTEAFF | TGTGCCTGGAGTCCCGAGCCGTCCACTGAAGCTTTCTTT
. | TRBJ1-3 | TRBV27 | . | CASSSFDPGPLYF | TGTGCCAGCAGCAGTTTCGATCCCGGGCCTCTCTATTTT
. | TRBJ1-4 | TRBV6-1 | . | CASSRTTTNEKLFF | TGTGCCAGCAGTCGTACAACAACTAATGAAAAACTGTTTTTT
few | TRBJ2-1 | TRBV5-1 | . | CASSLGQSYNEQFF | TGCGCCAGCAGCTTAGGACAGTCCTACAATGAGCAGTTCTTC
. | TRBJ2-1 | TRBV11-2 | TRBD1 | CASSSAPLQGLVGNEQFF | TGTGCCAGCAGCTCCGCCCCGTTACAGGGGCTAGTTGGCAATGAGCAGTTCTTC
. | TRBJ2-1 | TRBV10-3 | . | CAIGEPHEQFF | TGTGCCATCGGAGAGCCCCATGAGCAGTTCTTC
. | TRBJ2-7 | TRBV28 | TRBD1 | CASSLWGTGKDEQYF | TGTGCCAGCAGTTTATGGGGGACAGGGAAGGACGAGCAGTACTTC
. | TRBJ1-1 | TRBV27 | . | CASSLRGRPMNTEAFF | TGTGCCAGCAGTTTAAGGGGGAGACCTATGAACACTGAAGCTTTCTTT
. | TRBJ2-2 | TRBV11-2 | . | CASSLVVGTGELFF | TGTGCCAGCAGCTTAGTGGTAGGGACCGGGGAGCTGTTTTTT
. | TRBJ2-6 | TRBV28 | TRBD1 | CASRQGALGANVLTF | TGTGCCAGCAGACAGGGGGCGCTTGGGGCCAACGTCCTGACTTTC
. | TRBJ1-3 | TRBV18 | TRBD1 | CASWTGTEGNTIYF | TGTGCCAGCTGGACCGGGACAGAGGGAAACACCATATATTTT
. | TRBJ1-3 | TRBV7-6 | . | CASSLEMDGNTIYF | TGTGCCAGCAGCTTGGAGATGGATGGAAACACCATATATTTT
. | TRBJ2-7 | TRBV29-1 | TRBD1 | CSVGRGQGLYEQYF | TGCAGCGTGGGCCGAGGACAGGGTTTGTACGAGCAGTACTTC
. | TRBJ2-7 | TRBV20-1 | . | CSARTGIEQYF | TGCAGTGCTAGAACAGGGATCGAGCAGTACTTC
. | TRBJ2-7 | TRBV5-1 | . | CASSLDILSYEQYF | TGCGCCAGCAGCTTGGATATCCTCTCCTACGAGCAGTACTTC
. | TRBJ2-7 | TRBV10-3 | TRBD1 | CAITGTGGEQYF | TGTGCCATCACCGGGACAGGGGGGGAGCAGTACTTC
. | TRBJ1-1 | TRBV29-1 | TRBD1 | CSVGTGTGDTEAFF | TGCAGCGTGGGGACCGGGACAGGGGACACTGAAGCTTTCTTT
. | TRBJ2-1 | TRBV7-2 | . | CASSFDIGSIYNEQFF | TGTGCCAGCAGCTTCGACATCGGGAGTATCTACAATGAGCAGTTCTTC
. | TRBJ1-2 | TRBV9 | TRBD1 | CASSGTGFYGYTF | TGTGCCAGCAGCGGGACAGGGTTCTATGGCTACACCTTC
. | TRBJ2-5 | TRBV5-4 | TRBD1 | CASSHPGQGRFDGTQYF | TGTGCCAGCAGCCATCCGGGACAGGGTCGGTTCGATGGGACCCAGTACTTC
. | TRBJ2-5 | TRBV7-9 | . | CASSSAAGLGETQYF | TGTGCCAGCAGCTCCGCCGCTGGACTGGGGGAGACCCAGTACTTC
. | TRBJ1-3 | TRBV6-1 | . | CASSEQDRSGNTIYF | TGTGCCAGCAGTGAGCAGGACCGCTCTGGAAACACCATATATTTT